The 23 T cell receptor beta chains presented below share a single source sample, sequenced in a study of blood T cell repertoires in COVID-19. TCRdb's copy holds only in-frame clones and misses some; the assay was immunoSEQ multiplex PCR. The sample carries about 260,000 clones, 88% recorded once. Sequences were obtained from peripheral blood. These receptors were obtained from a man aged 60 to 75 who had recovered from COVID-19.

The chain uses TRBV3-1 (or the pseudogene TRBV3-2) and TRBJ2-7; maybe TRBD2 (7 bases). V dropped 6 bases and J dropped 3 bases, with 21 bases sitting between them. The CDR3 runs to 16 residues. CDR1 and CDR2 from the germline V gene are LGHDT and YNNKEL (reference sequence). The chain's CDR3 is CASRGVRGGVFYEQYF. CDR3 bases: TGTGCCAGCAGGGGCGTAAGGGGGGGAGTCTTCTACGAGCAGTACTTC.

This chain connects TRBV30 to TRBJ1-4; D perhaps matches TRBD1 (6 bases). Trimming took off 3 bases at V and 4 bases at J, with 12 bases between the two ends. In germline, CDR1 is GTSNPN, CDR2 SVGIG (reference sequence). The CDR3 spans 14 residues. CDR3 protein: CAWRETGINEKLFF. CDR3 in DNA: TGTGCCTGGAGGGAGACAGGAATTAATGAAAAACTGTTTTTT.

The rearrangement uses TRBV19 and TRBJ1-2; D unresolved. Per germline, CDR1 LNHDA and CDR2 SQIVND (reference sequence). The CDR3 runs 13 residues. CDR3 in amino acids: CASGANLNYGYTF. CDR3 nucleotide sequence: TGTGCGTCGGGAGCGAACCTAAACTATGGCTACACCTTC.

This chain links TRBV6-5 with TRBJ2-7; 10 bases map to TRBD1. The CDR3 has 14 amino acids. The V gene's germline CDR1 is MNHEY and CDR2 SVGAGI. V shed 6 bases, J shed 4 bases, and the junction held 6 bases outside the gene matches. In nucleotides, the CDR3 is TGTGCCAGCAGAATCGGACAGGGGGGTTACGAGCAGTACTTC. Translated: CASRIGQGGYEQYF.

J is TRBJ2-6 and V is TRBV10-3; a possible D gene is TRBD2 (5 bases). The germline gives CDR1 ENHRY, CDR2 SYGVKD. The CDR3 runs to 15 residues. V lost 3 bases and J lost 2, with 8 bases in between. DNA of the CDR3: TGTGCCATCAGTGATGCGGGTCCTGGGGCCAACGTCCTGACTTTC. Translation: CAISDAGPGANVLTF.

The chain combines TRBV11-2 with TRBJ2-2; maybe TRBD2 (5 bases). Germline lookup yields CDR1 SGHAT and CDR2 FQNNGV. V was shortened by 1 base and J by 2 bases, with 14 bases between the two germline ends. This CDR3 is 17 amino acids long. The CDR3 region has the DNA TGTGCCAGCAGCTTAGTTACGGACTCATTCAACACCGGGGAGCTGTTTTTT. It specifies CASSLVTDSFNTGELFF.

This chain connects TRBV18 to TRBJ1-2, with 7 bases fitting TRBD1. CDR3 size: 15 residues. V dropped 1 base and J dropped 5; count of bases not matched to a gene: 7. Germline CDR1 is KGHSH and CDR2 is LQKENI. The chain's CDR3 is CASSPLRDSDYGYTF. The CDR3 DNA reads TGTGCCAGCTCACCACTTAGGGACAGCGATTATGGCTACACCTTC.

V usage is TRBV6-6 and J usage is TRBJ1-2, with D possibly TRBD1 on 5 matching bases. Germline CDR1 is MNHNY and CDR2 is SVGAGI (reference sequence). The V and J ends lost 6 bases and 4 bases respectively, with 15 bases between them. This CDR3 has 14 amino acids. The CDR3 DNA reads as TGTGCCAGCAGGATGCCTGGACAAGCCTATGGCTACACCTTC. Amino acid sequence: CASRMPGQAYGYTF.

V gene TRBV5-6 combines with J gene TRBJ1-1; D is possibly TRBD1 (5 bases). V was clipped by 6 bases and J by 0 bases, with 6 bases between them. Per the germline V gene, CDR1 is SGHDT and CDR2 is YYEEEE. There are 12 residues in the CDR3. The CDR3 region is CASIGVNTEAFF. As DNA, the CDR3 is TGTGCCAGCATAGGGGTGAACACTGAAGCTTTCTTT.

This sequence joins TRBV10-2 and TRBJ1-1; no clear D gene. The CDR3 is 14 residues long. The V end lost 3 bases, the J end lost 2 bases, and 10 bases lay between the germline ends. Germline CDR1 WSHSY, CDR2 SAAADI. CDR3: CASSDPAANTEAFF. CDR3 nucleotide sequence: TGCGCCAGCAGTGACCCCGCGGCAAACACTGAAGCTTTCTTT.

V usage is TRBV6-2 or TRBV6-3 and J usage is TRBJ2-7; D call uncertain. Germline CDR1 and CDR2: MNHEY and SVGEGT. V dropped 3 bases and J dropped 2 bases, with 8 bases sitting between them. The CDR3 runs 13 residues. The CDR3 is CASSYNSPYEQYF. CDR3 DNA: TGTGCCAGCAGTTATAACAGCCCCTACGAGCAGTACTTC.

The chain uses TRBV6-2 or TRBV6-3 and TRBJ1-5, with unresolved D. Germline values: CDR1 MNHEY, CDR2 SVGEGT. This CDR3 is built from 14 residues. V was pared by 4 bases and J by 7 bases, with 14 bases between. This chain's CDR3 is CASSWAPPKQPQHF. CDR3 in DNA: TGTGCCAGCAGTTGGGCCCCACCCAAACAGCCCCAGCATTTT.

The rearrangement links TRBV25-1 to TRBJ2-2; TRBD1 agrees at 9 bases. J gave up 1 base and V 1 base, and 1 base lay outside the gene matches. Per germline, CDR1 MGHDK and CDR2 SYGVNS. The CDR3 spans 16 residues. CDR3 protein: CASSEWGQGNTGELFF. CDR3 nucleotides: TGTGCCAGCAGTGAATGGGGACAGGGGAACACCGGGGAGCTGTTTTTT.

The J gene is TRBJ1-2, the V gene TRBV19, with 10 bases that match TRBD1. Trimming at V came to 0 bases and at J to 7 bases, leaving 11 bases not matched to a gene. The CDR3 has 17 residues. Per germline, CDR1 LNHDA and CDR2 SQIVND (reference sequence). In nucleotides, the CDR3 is TGTGCCAGTAGTATAGAAACGACAGGGGGCGCCGAGGCTGGCTACACCTTC. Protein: CASSIETTGGAEAGYTF.

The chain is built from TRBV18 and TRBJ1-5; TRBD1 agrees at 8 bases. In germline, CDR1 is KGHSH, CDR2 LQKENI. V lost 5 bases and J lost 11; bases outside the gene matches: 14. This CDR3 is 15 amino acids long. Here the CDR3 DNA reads TGTGCCAGCTCAGGAGGGACAGGCCAGGAACCAGCCCAGCATTTT. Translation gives CASSGGTGQEPAQHF.

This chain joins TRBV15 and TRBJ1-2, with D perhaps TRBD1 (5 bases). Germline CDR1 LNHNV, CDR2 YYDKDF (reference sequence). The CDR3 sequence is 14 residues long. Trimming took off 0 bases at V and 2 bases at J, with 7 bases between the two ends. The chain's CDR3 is CATSRDKGNYGYTF. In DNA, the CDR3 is TGTGCCACCAGCAGAGATAAGGGGAACTATGGCTACACCTTC. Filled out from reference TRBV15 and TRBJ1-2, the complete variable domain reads DAMVIQNPRYQVTQFGKPVTLSCSQTLNHNVMYWYQQKSSQAPKLLFHYYDKDFNNEADTPDNFQSRRPNTSFCFLDIRSPGLGDTAMYLCATSRDKGNYGYTFGSGTRLTVV.

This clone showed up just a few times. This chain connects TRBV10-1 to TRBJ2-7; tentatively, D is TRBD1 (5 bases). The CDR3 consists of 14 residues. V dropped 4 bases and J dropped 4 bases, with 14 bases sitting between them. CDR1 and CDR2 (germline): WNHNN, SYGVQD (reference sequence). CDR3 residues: CASSGLVRAYEQYF. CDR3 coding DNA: TGCGCCAGCAGTGGTCTCGTCAGGGCGTACGAGCAGTACTTC.

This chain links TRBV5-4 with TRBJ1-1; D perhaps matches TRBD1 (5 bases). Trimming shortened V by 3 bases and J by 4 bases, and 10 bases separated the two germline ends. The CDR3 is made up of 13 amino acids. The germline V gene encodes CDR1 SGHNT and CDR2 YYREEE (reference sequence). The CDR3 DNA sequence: TGTGCCAGCAGCTCGGTGGGGGGCACTGAAGCTTTCTTT. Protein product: CASSSVGGTEAFF.

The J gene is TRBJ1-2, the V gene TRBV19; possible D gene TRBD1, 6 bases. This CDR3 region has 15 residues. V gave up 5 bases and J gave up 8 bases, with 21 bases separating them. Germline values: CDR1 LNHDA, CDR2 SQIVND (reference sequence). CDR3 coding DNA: TGTGCCAGTAGTCCCCAAGACAGGCCCTTGAGGGGCTACACCTTC. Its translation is CASSPQDRPLRGYTF.

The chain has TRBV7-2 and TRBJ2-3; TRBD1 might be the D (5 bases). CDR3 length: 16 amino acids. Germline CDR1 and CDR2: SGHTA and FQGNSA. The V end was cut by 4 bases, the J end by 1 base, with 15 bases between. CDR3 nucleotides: TGTGCCAGCAGCTCATCAAGGGGCTTGGGCACAGATACGCAGTATTTT. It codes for CASSSSRGLGTDTQYF.

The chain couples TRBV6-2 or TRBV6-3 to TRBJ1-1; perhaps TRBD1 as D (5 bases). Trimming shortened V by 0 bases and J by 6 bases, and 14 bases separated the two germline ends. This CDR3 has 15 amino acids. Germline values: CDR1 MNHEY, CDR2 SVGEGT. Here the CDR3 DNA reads TGTGCCAGCAGTTACTCCTCGGCAGGGAGGCCTGAAGCTTTCTTT. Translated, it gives CASSYSSAGRPEAFF.

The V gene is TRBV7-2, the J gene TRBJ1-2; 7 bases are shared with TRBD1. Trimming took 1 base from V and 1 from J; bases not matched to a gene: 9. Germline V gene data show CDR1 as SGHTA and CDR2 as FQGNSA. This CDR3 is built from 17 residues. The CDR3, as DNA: TGTGCCAGCAGCTTAGTCCTGGCAGGGGGAGGTAACTATGGCTACACCTTC. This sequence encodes CASSLVLAGGGNYGYTF.

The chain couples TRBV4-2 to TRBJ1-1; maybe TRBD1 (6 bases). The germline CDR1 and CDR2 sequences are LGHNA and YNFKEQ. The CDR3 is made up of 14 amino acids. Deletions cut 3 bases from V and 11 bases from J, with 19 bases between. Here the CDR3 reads CASSQVRQARRAFF. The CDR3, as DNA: TGTGCCAGCAGCCAGGTCAGACAGGCCCGGCGGGCTTTCTTT.